This T cell receptor beta chain was profiled in a study of blood T cell repertoires in COVID-19. Study in general: Sites across the United States, Italy and Spain contributed samples from acute and convalescent COVID-19. PBMCs, B-cell-depleted T cells, or T cells were the source of the cDNA or gDNA that made up the material.

From germline, CDR1 is MNHNS and CDR2 SASEGT. This CDR3 comprises 14 residues. Trimming stripped 0 bases from V and 9 bases from J, with 12 bases between. Membership in each cohort depended on participant-reported clinical history. Symptom resolution, clearance, or two negative PCRs marked donors in Cohort 3 as recovered. Produced via immunoSEQ multiplex PCR; TCRdb's table is partial and in-frame only. The sample has 310,000 or so clones, roughly 87% seen once. The source of this sequence is a young woman who had recovered from COVID-19. The specimen sequenced was PBMCs or T cells enriched from blood (not recorded which). This chain links TRBV6-1 with TRBJ2-4, with D maybe TRBD2 (5 bases). As DNA, the CDR3 is TGTGCCAGCAGTGAAGCTTGGGATGCGGGCATTCAGTACTTC. Translating gives CASSEAWDAGIQYF.